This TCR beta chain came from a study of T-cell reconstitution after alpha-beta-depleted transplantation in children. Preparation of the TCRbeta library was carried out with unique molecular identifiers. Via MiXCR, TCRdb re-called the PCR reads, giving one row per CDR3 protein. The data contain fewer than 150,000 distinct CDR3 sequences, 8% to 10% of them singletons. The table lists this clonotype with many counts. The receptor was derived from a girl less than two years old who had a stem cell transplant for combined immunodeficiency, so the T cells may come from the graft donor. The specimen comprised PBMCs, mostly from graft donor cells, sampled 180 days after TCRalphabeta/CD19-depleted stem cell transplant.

The CDR3 nucleotides read TGCAGTGCACCGCCCTGGGGGGGAGCTAGCACAGATACGCAGTATTTT. It encodes CSAPPWGGASTDTQYF. The genes are TRBV20-1 and TRBJ2-3, with 7 bases that match TRBD2. The germline V gene encodes CDR1 DFQATT and CDR2 SNEGSKA (reference sequence). Trimming took 6 bases from V and 0 from J; bases not matched to a gene: 12. This CDR3 spans 16 amino acids.